This T cell receptor beta chain emerged from a study of T cells in pancreatic ductal adenocarcinoma. Broader study findings: Mean clonality was approximately 0.1 in tumors and roughly 0.068 in blood, not significantly different. The resected pancreatic cancer cohort was biased toward the minority with early-stage disease. Tumors hold more CD45RO+ effector T cells, which may bias toward lower diversity.

Sequencing was performed with immunoSEQ multiplex PCR; in TCRdb, only in-frame clones are kept and a portion is missing. The sample gives roughly 100,000 clones, around 96% of which show up once; roughly 3% is in the top ten. Notes on this clone: Its antigen is unidentified.

Selected pancreatic ductal adenocarcinoma patients had undergone surgery without neoadjuvant therapy. This TCR came from a human donor with pancreatic ductal adenocarcinoma. Material for sequencing was PBMCs.

CDR3 in amino acids: CASSEGGLENQPQHF. CDR3 coding DNA: TGTGCCAGCAGTGAAGGGGGACTTGAGAATCAGCCCCAGCATTTT. The rearrangement links TRBV2 to TRBJ1-5; TRBD1 is a possible D gene (5 bases). V was clipped by 1 base and J by 4 bases, with 11 bases between them. The CDR3 totals 15 residues. Germline V gene sequence: CDR1 SNHLY, CDR2 FYNNEI.